This T cell receptor (beta chain) was recorded in a study of blood T cell repertoires in COVID-19. Study information: The United States, Italy and Spain supplied acute and convalescent COVID-19 samples.

As processed by the authors: Reference gene primer amplification gave nucleated cell count estimates. Assay used: immunoSEQ multiplex PCR; TCRdb lists only in-frame clones, some missing. V and J calls and clone size follow that table, whereas D and trimming were derived from the DNA. The sample has some 110,000 clones, 86% seen once. V lost 7 bases and J lost 4; bases outside the gene matches: 6. Germline V gene sequence: CDR1 LNHDA, CDR2 SQIVND (reference sequence). This CDR3 has 14 residues. Specimen: peripheral blood. The receptor was isolated from a middle-aged man with acute or convalescent COVID-19. This chain uses TRBV19 with TRBJ1-2; 10 nucleotides align to TRBD1. The CDR3 sequence: CASTTGQGVYGYTF. CDR3 DNA sequence: TGTGCCAGTACTACCGGACAGGGGGTCTATGGCTACACCTTC. The entire variable domain, with the rest obtained from reference TRBV19 and TRBJ1-2, is as follows: DGGITQSPKYLFRKEGQNVTLSCEQNLNHDAMYWYRQDPGQGLRLIYYSQIVNDFQKGDIAEGYSVSREKKESFPLTVTSAQKNPTAFYLCASTTGQGVYGYTFGSGTRLTVV.